This TCR beta chain was sequenced in a study of response to subunit inactivated influenza vaccine. Findings of the study overall: Authors suggested each seasonal flu vaccination may recruit only limited numbers of new T cells.

TCRdb passed the RT-PCR reads through MiXCR, listing each CDR3 protein once. The repertoire has 750,000 to 850,000 distinct CDR3 sequences, less than 20% of them found once; the top ten carry 11%. Worth noting for this clonotype: Its cognate antigen is unknown.

V was pared by 2 bases and J by 6 bases, with 6 bases of the junction left unmatched. This CDR3 spans 17 amino acids. Germline values: CDR1 SGHVS, CDR2 FNYEAQ. The chain has TRBV7-6 and TRBJ2-2; 13 nucleotides line up with TRBD2. The sequenced sample was PBMCs from blood, obtained 4 to 6 days after vaccination. This TCR derives from a man in his fifties or sixties who received an inactivated influenza vaccine. CDR3 bases: TGTGCCAGCAGCTTAATGGGGACTAGCGGGGTGCCCGGGGAGCTGTTTTTT. Residues: CASSLMGTSGVPGELFF.